These 23 T cell receptor beta chains were sequenced from one sample in a study of cytomegalovirus exposure and HLA in healthy donors. Vbeta (60) and Jbeta (13) primers were used in the PCR. Sequencing was performed with immunoSEQ multiplex PCR; in TCRdb, only in-frame clones are kept and a portion is missing. The sample has about 130,000 clones, over 70% seen once. The specimen was PBMCs. The source of these receptors is a woman between 35 and 50 years old in good health and CMV-seronegative.

The chain recombines TRBV2 with TRBJ2-7; 12 bases align to TRBD2. The J segment lost 4 bases and the V segment lost 7 bases, leaving 8 bases of the junction unmatched. CDR3 length equals 15 residues. CDR1 is SNHLY and CDR2 is FYNNEI in the germline V gene. The CDR3 is CASTLTSGSGYEQYF. The CDR3 bases are TGTGCCAGCACTCTGACTAGCGGGAGCGGGTACGAGCAGTACTTC.

The rearrangement joins TRBV4-3 to TRBJ2-7, with 9 bases identical to TRBD2. This CDR3 region has 16 residues. V was clipped by 0 bases and J by 6 bases; unmatched bases: 9. Germline V gene lookup returns CDR1 LGHNA and CDR2 YSLEER. CDR3 nucleotides: TGCGCCAGCAGCCAAGATGGGGGGCGGGGGGGAGGCGAGCAGTACTTC. It specifies CASSQDGGRGGGEQYF.

The gene calls are TRBV9 and TRBJ2-5, with 10 bases that match TRBD2. This CDR3 contains 16 residues. V trimming: 0 bases; J trimming: 5 bases; junction bases outside the gene matches: 7. Germline CDR1 reads SGDLS; CDR2 reads YYNGEE. This chain's CDR3 is CASSVVSGGAGETQYF. As DNA, the CDR3 is TGTGCCAGCAGCGTAGTAAGCGGGGGGGCCGGGGAGACCCAGTACTTC.

V is TRBV27 and J is TRBJ2-7; D possibly corresponds to TRBD1 (6 bases). V lost 3 bases and J lost 5, with 14 bases in between. Germline loops: CDR1 MNHEY, CDR2 SMNVEV (reference sequence). The CDR3 consists of 14 residues. CDR3 DNA sequence: TGTGCCAGCAGTTTCTATCCAGGGGCAGACGAGCAGTACTTC. Its protein product is CASSFYPGADEQYF.

This sequence joins TRBV19 and TRBJ1-5, with TRBD1 identical over 7 bases. The length of the CDR3 is 14 residues. V was pared by 6 bases and J by 7 bases, with 9 bases of the junction left unmatched. CDR1 is LNHDA, CDR2 SQIVND, per germline (reference sequence). The CDR3 DNA is TGTGCCAGTAGCGGCCGACAGGGATTGCAGCCCCAGCATTTT. Amino acids: CASSGRQGLQPQHF.

This chain joins TRBV4-3 and TRBJ1-5, with D maybe TRBD1 (6 bases). CDR1 is LGHNA and CDR2 is YSLEER in the germline V gene. Trimming left V 4 bases short and J 4 bases short, with 8 bases between. This CDR3 has 13 amino acids. DNA of the CDR3: TGCGCCAGCAGCCTCGGACAGAATCAGCCCCAGCATTTT. This translates into CASSLGQNQPQHF.

The chain is built from TRBV27 and TRBJ1-2, with 8 nucleotides matching TRBD1. Unmatched junction bases numbered 17, after V lost 6 bases and J lost 5 bases. The CDR3 consists of 17 residues. CDR1 MNHEY and CDR2 SMNVEV come from the germline V gene (reference sequence). The CDR3 reads CASRPPALAGGRYGYTF. In nucleotides, the CDR3 is TGTGCCAGCAGGCCACCCGCCCTGGCAGGGGGCAGGTATGGCTACACCTTC.

The chain combines TRBV19 with TRBJ2-7; 9 positions match TRBD1. Germline V gene data show CDR1 as LNHDA and CDR2 as SQIVND (reference sequence). The ends lost 5 bases at V and 7 bases at J; junction bases unmatched: 9. This CDR3 has 14 amino acids. The CDR3 loop is CASSPGTGTGEQYF. The CDR3 nucleotides read TGTGCCAGTAGTCCGGGGACAGGGACAGGGGAGCAGTACTTC.

The chain links TRBV6-5 to TRBJ1-1; 7 nucleotides agree with TRBD1. V lost 6 bases, J lost 5 bases, and 9 bases stayed unmatched. There are 14 residues in the CDR3. Germline CDR1 MNHEY, CDR2 SVGAGI. In DNA form, the CDR3 reads TGTGCCAGCAGGAGCGGACAGGTTTTAACTGAAGCTTTCTTT. It codes for CASRSGQVLTEAFF.

V usage is TRBV2 and J usage is TRBJ1-2, with TRBD1 identical over 9 bases. Germline V gene sequence: CDR1 SNHLY, CDR2 FYNNEI. J lost 4 bases, V lost 11 bases, and 14 bases had no gene match. CDR3 size: 15 residues. The CDR3 here is CAGHYRGRVGYGYTF. In DNA form, the CDR3 reads TGTGCCGGCCACTACAGGGGGCGCGTGGGCTATGGCTACACCTTC.

On this clone itself: This sample also contains other DNA sequences that code for the same CDR3. This chain connects TRBV29-1 to TRBJ2-1; the match to TRBD2 covers 16 bases. V was clipped by 6 bases and J by 0 bases; unmatched bases: 8. The CDR3 length is 18 residues. The germline V gene encodes CDR1 SQVTM and CDR2 ANQGSEA. The CDR3 sequence is CSVAGLAGGPSSYNEQFF. CDR3 bases: TGCAGCGTCGCGGGACTAGCGGGAGGGCCCAGCTCCTACAATGAGCAGTTCTTC.

CDR3 sequence: CASSLETGDSTDTQYF. As DNA, the CDR3 is TGTGCCAGCAGTTTAGAGACAGGGGATAGCACAGATACGCAGTATTTT. The J gene is TRBJ2-3, the V gene TRBV28, with 8 positions matching TRBD1. The CDR3 consists of 16 residues. Unmatched junction bases numbered 4, after V lost 2 bases and J lost 0 bases. From germline, CDR1 is MDHEN and CDR2 SYDVKM.

The genes are TRBV19 and TRBJ2-1, with a weak D call TRBD2 (6 bases). Germline V lookup: CDR1 LNHDA, CDR2 SQIVND (reference sequence). CDR3 size: 16 residues. V lost 4 bases and J lost 1, with 14 bases in between. CDR3 sequence reads: CASSKGLANSYNEQFF. The DNA of the CDR3 is TGTGCCAGTAGTAAGGGGCTAGCGAATTCCTACAATGAGCAGTTCTTC. Filled out from reference TRBV19 and TRBJ2-1, the complete variable domain reads DGGITQSPKYLFRKEGQNVTLSCEQNLNHDAMYWYRQDPGQGLRLIYYSQIVNDFQKGDIAEGYSVSREKKESFPLTVTSAQKNPTAFYLCASSKGLANSYNEQFFGPGTRLTVL.

The chain recombines TRBV6-1 with TRBJ1-6; D not resolved. There are 14 residues in the CDR3. CDR1 MNHNS and CDR2 SASEGT come from the germline V gene. Between the trimmed V and J ends, which lost 1 base and 10 bases, there was a span of 11 bases. The CDR3 DNA sequence: TGTGCCAGCAGTGAAGATGAGTTATCGTCACCCCTCCACTTT. Translating it yields CASSEDELSSPLHF.

This chain uses TRBV25-1 with TRBJ1-4; the D is unclear. Trimming cost V 0 bases and J 6 bases, with 14 bases left between them. Germline CDR1 reads MGHDK; CDR2 reads SYGVNS. This CDR3 spans 16 amino acids. The CDR3, as DNA: TGTGCCAGCAGTGAATATAGTCCGGGGTTGGATGAAAAACTGTTTTTT. It yields the protein CASSEYSPGLDEKLFF.

This chain connects TRBV5-1 to TRBJ2-3, with 7 bases lining up with TRBD1. This CDR3 is built from 15 residues. The germline V gene has CDR1 SGHRS and CDR2 YFSETQ. V gave up 8 bases and J gave up 3 bases; unmatched junction bases: 12. The CDR3 region has the DNA TGCGCCAGTAGGGACAGAGGGGTCTTAACAGATACGCAGTATTTT. This translates into CASRDRGVLTDTQYF.

V gene TRBV28 combines with J gene TRBJ2-5; the D gene is possibly TRBD1 (6 bases). The CDR3 contains 17 residues. Germline V gene lookup returns CDR1 MDHEN and CDR2 SYDVKM. Trimming pared 6 bases from V and 0 bases from J, leaving 20 bases between. The CDR3 region is CASREITGLGDQETQYF. DNA for the CDR3: TGTGCCAGCAGGGAAATAACAGGGTTGGGGGACCAAGAGACCCAGTACTTC.

V and J are TRBV28 and TRBJ1-5; maybe TRBD1 (6 bases). The CDR3 runs 13 residues. Germline loops: CDR1 MDHEN, CDR2 SYDVKM. V dropped 7 bases and J dropped 3 bases, with 10 bases sitting between them. The CDR3 here is CASTGAYNQPQHF. The DNA for the CDR3 is TGTGCCAGCACAGGGGCCTACAATCAGCCCCAGCATTTT.

The chain carries TRBV29-1 and TRBJ1-1, with 8 bases matching TRBD1. V dropped 6 bases and J dropped 5; count of bases not matched to a gene: 8. This CDR3 comprises 13 residues. Germline V CDR1 and CDR2: SQVTM, ANQGSEA. CDR3 bases: TGCAGCGTGGATAAGACAGGGGATACTGAAGCTTTCTTT. It translates to CSVDKTGDTEAFF.

The chain has TRBV7-3 and TRBJ2-1; TRBD2 is a possible D gene (6 bases). V lost 5 bases, J lost 5 bases, and 22 bases lay in between. Germline assignment: CDR1 SGHTA and CDR2 FQGTGA. The CDR3 loop spans 17 amino acids. The CDR3 sequence is CASSPRGRSARDNEQFF. CDR3 DNA: TGTGCCAGCAGCCCGCGGGGCCGTTCAGCTCGAGACAATGAGCAGTTCTTC.

On this clone: At one end the junction does not follow the germline gene, possibly because of a read error. V and J are TRBV7-7 and TRBJ1-1, with D tentatively TRBD1 (6 bases). This CDR3 spans 13 amino acids. CDR1 SSHAT and CDR2 FNYEAQ come from the germline V gene (reference sequence). The CDR3 protein is CASSYREGTEAFF. In DNA, the CDR3 is TGTGCTAGCAGTTACAGGGAGGGGACTGAAGCTTTCTTT.

The J gene is TRBJ2-7, the V gene TRBV27, with 8 bases matching TRBD2. Germline V gene lookup returns CDR1 MNHEY and CDR2 SMNVEV (reference sequence). The ends lost 4 bases at V and 1 base at J; junction bases unmatched: 6. This CDR3 spans 15 amino acids. The CDR3 loop is CASSSRGASSYEQYF. As DNA, the CDR3 is TGTGCCAGCAGTTCGCGGGGGGCGAGTTCCTACGAGCAGTACTTC.

The V and J genes are TRBV6-5 and TRBJ1-1; a weak D match, TRBD1 (6 bases). Trimming took 6 bases from V and 6 from J, leaving 20 bases between them. The length of the CDR3 is 15 residues. CDR1 MNHEY and CDR2 SVGAGI come from the germline V gene. The CDR3, as DNA: TGTGCCAGCAGCCCGAGCCCTGGGGGCGACGCTGAAGCTTTCTTT. Its translation: CASSPSPGGDAEAFF.